The 14 T cell receptor beta chains in this list originate from one sample, sequenced in a study of cytomegalovirus exposure and HLA in healthy donors. A multiplex PCR was run with 60 Vbeta primers and 13 Jbeta primers. This table comes from immunoSEQ multiplex PCR, and its TCRdb copy is limited to in-frame clones, with some not included. The sample shows 110,000 or so clones, 60% to 85% of them seen only once. Sequencing was done on a sample of PBMCs. These TCRs come from a man in his fifties or sixties in good health and CMV-seropositive.

This chain connects TRBV28 to TRBJ2-1; TRBD1 agrees at 9 bases. In germline, CDR1 is MDHEN, CDR2 SYDVKM. The CDR3 runs to 15 residues. Losses at the gene ends were 5 bases for V and 4 bases for J; bases not matched to a gene: 6. The CDR3 DNA is TGTGCCAGCAGTCCACCGGGACAGGGATACAATGAGCAGTTCTTC. Residues: CASSPPGQGYNEQFF.

The chain links TRBV5-1 to TRBJ2-7; 7 bases match TRBD2. V shed 4 bases, J shed 2 bases, and the junction held 9 bases outside the gene matches. The CDR3 extends over 15 amino acids. Germline V gene data show CDR1 as SGHRS and CDR2 as YFSETQ. DNA of the CDR3: TGCGCCAGCAGCACCAGCGGGGACCGAGCCTACGAGCAGTACTTC. This translates into CASSTSGDRAYEQYF.

J is TRBJ2-5 and V is TRBV2; a possible D gene is TRBD1 (5 bases). The CDR3 has 14 amino acids. Deletions cut 4 bases from V and 9 bases from J, with 18 bases between. CDR1 is SNHLY, CDR2 FYNNEI, per germline. CDR3 amino acids: CASSGQGRHNAQYF. CDR3 bases: TGTGCCAGCAGTGGTCAGGGTAGGCACAATGCCCAGTACTTC.

The V call is TRBV14, the J call TRBJ2-1, with D possibly matching TRBD2 (5 bases). Germline V gene sequence: CDR1 SGHDN, CDR2 FVKESK. Trimming shortened V by 3 bases and J by 9 bases, and 6 bases separated the two germline ends. The CDR3 contains 11 residues. The CDR3 DNA reads as TGTGCCAGCAGCCAGGGGAGTGAGCAGTTCTTC. Translation gives CASSQGSEQFF.

The V gene is TRBV5-1, the J gene TRBJ2-6; the match to TRBD1 covers 7 bases. The ends lost 2 bases at V and 0 bases at J; junction bases unmatched: 8. CDR3 size: 18 residues. Germline CDR1 is SGHRS and CDR2 is YFSETQ. Here the CDR3 DNA reads TGCGCCAGCAGCTTAAAGTCAGACAGGGTCTCTGGGGCCAACGTCCTGACTTTC. It yields the protein CASSLKSDRVSGANVLTF.

The chain carries TRBV6-4 and TRBJ1-6; 7 bases are a match to TRBD1. V was pared by 8 bases and J by 7 bases, with 11 bases of the junction left unmatched. Germline V gene sequence: CDR1 MRHNA, CDR2 SNTAGT. This CDR3 is 15 amino acids long. For the CDR3, the DNA is TGTGCCAGCGTAGGAAGGGGGCTGTGGAATTCACCCCTCCACTTT. As protein: CASVGRGLWNSPLHF.

This clone was recorded a few times. The chain combines TRBV10-2 with TRBJ2-3; TRBD2 agrees at 11 bases. This CDR3 is 14 amino acids long. Germline CDR1 reads WSHSY; CDR2 reads SAAADI. V lost 6 bases and J lost 7; bases outside the gene matches: 6. The CDR3 here is CASSAGLAENTQYF. The CDR3 coding sequence is TGCGCCAGCAGCGCGGGACTAGCGGAAAATACGCAGTATTTT.

This clone was detected a few times. The CDR3 protein is CAWGRAGRNTIYF. Here the CDR3 DNA reads TGTGCCTGGGGCCGGGCAGGGAGAAACACCATATATTTT. This chain joins TRBV30 and TRBJ1-3, with D possibly being TRBD1 (5 bases). This CDR3 has 13 residues. Germline V gene data show CDR1 as GTSNPN and CDR2 as SVGIG (reference sequence). Trimming shortened V by 5 bases and J by 5 bases, and 13 bases separated the two germline ends.

The rearrangement links TRBV15 to TRBJ1-1; 11 bases align to TRBD1. The CDR3 is 15 amino acids. J lost 5 bases, V lost 4 bases, and 6 bases had no gene match. Germline V gene lookup returns CDR1 LNHNV and CDR2 YYDKDF (reference sequence). The CDR3 DNA follows: TGTGCCACCAGCATACGGGACAGGGGGGGAACTGAAGCTTTCTTT. It codes for CATSIRDRGGTEAFF.

The gene calls are TRBV28 and TRBJ1-2, with D uncertain. The CDR3 has 14 residues. Trimming removed 5 bases from V and 5 bases from J, with 15 bases in between. CDR1 and CDR2 from the germline V gene are MDHEN and SYDVKM. CDR3 DNA sequence: TGTGCCAGCAGTGCGCAGACTATTACTTATGGCTACACCTTC. As protein: CASSAQTITYGYTF.

J is TRBJ1-2 and V is TRBV28; D remains unclear. CDR3 length: 14 residues. Looked up from germline, CDR1 is MDHEN and CDR2 is SYDVKM. Trimming left V 1 base short and J 5 bases short, with 11 bases between. The CDR3 DNA follows: TGTGCCAGCAGTTTATCCCTCCGAGGGTATGGCTACACCTTC. Translating it yields CASSLSLRGYGYTF.

This rearrangement joins TRBV5-1 to TRBJ2-2; tentative D call: TRBD2 (6 bases). From germline, CDR1 is SGHRS and CDR2 YFSETQ. The CDR3 covers 16 residues. The V gene lost 0 bases and the J gene lost 3 bases, with 12 bases spanning the gap. Written as DNA, the CDR3 is TGCGCCAGCAGCTTGGCGGAGGGGTCCTACACCGGGGAGCTGTTTTTT. Translated: CASSLAEGSYTGELFF.

This clone was recorded once. V is TRBV7-2 and J is TRBJ2-5; 7 bases are shared with TRBD1. Germline loops: CDR1 SGHTA, CDR2 FQGNSA. This CDR3 region has 14 residues. Trimming at V came to 7 bases and at J to 2 bases, leaving 7 bases not matched to a gene. The CDR3 reads CASTRQGRQETQYF. The CDR3 DNA reads TGTGCCAGCACCAGACAGGGAAGGCAAGAGACCCAGTACTTC.

This clone came up once. The chain recombines TRBV7-8 with TRBJ1-5; D gene unclear. The V end was cut by 1 base, the J end by 13 bases, with 14 bases between. Germline V CDR1 and CDR2: SGHVS, FQNEAQ. The CDR3 runs to 13 residues. This CDR3 is CASSLDLTGGQHF. The CDR3 DNA sequence: TGTGCCAGCAGCTTAGATTTAACCGGAGGGCAGCATTTT.